This TCR beta chain was observed in a study of T cells in Graves' hyperthyroidism and ophthalmopathy. From RNA transcripts, TCR beta CDR3 regions were amplified. When the TCR CDR3 underwent first-round RT-PCR, the HTBI primer set was used. TCRdb reprocessed the multiplex PCR reads via MiXCR and lists one record per CDR3 protein. The top ten hold roughly 8.3% of the sample, which has approximately 870,000 distinct CDR3 sequences, around 39% seen once. This CDR3 spans 13 amino acids. Germline V gene lookup returns CDR1 DFQATT and CDR2 SNEGSKA (reference sequence). V lost 3 bases to trimming and J lost 7 bases, with 12 bases between them.

The chain has TRBV20-1 and TRBJ1-4, with D possibly TRBD1 on 5 matching bases. The sequence was collected from a man younger than 35 with Graves' hyperthyroidism. Sequencing input: blood. The CDR3 region has the DNA TGCAGTGCTAGGGGACTAGCGGGTGAAAAACTGTTTTTT. It translates to CSARGLAGEKLFF.